Below, 26 T cell receptor beta chains from the same sample are listed, as sequenced in a study of cytomegalovirus exposure and HLA in healthy donors. Primers: 60 Vbeta forward and 13 Jbeta reverse. Clones were read by immunoSEQ multiplex PCR, and TCRdb kept only the in-frame ones, dropping some. The repertoire includes fewer than 150,000 clones, 70% to 80% of them detected once, and around 4.9% sits in the top ten. Source material: PBMCs. The receptors stem from a male donor in good health and CMV-seronegative.

J is TRBJ2-7 and V is TRBV7-2, with 7 bases aligning to TRBD2. The CDR3 sequence is 13 residues long. Trimming cost V 6 bases and J 4 bases; bases outside gene matches: 6. In germline, CDR1 is SGHTA, CDR2 FQGNSA. CDR3 in amino acids: CASSSGRYYEQYF. CDR3 nucleotides: TGTGCCAGCAGTAGCGGGCGGTATTACGAGCAGTACTTC.

The chain employs TRBV7-8 and TRBJ1-2; tentative D call: TRBD1 (5 bases). The length of the CDR3 is 15 residues. Looked up from germline, CDR1 is SGHVS and CDR2 is FQNEAQ. V lost 5 bases to trimming and J lost 1 base, with 14 bases between them. For the CDR3, the DNA is TGTGCCAGCAGCCCCCAAGGGGTTTATAACTATGGCTACACCTTC. Translating it yields CASSPQGVYNYGYTF.

This chain joins TRBV15 and TRBJ1-4; D not resolved. V dropped 1 base and J dropped 4 bases, with 10 bases sitting between them. The CDR3 extends over 15 amino acids. From germline, CDR1 is LNHNV and CDR2 YYDKDF (reference sequence). CDR3 nucleotide sequence: TGTGCCACCAGCAGAGTAACGGGGAATAATGAAAAACTGTTTTTT. Protein sequence: CATSRVTGNNEKLFF. Together with reference TRBV15 and TRBJ1-4, the CDR3 gives the full variable domain: DAMVIQNPRYQVTQFGKPVTLSCSQTLNHNVMYWYQQKSSQAPKLLFHYYDKDFNNEADTPDNFQSRRPNTSFCFLDIRSPGLGDTAMYLCATSRVTGNNEKLFFGSGTQLSVL.

This clone occurred a few times. The chain has TRBV19 and TRBJ1-4; 8 nucleotides agree with TRBD1. Per the germline V gene, CDR1 is LNHDA and CDR2 is SQIVND (reference sequence). Trimming took 10 bases from V and 6 from J; bases not matched to a gene: 7. This CDR3 comprises 13 residues. CDR3 in amino acids: CATREQGDEKLFF. The CDR3 DNA is TGTGCCACACGGGAACAGGGGGATGAAAAACTGTTTTTT.

The rearrangement joins TRBV5-4 to TRBJ2-2; 8 positions agree with TRBD1. After removal of 4 bases from V and 6 bases from J, the junction contained 11 bases not matched to a gene. The CDR3 is 16 amino acids. Germline V gene lookup returns CDR1 SGHNT and CDR2 YYREEE (reference sequence). CDR3 sequence: CASSPGGSGIAGELFF. The CDR3 nucleotides are TGTGCCAGCAGCCCAGGGGGCTCGGGAATCGCCGGGGAGCTGTTTTTT.

This chain uses TRBV5-4 with TRBJ2-5; 10 nucleotides align to TRBD2. V was clipped by 1 base and J by 5 bases; unmatched bases: 5. Germline CDR1 is SGHNT and CDR2 is YYREEE (reference sequence). The CDR3 length is 15 residues. This CDR3 is CASSLPSGGAETQYF. The CDR3 nucleotides are TGTGCCAGCAGCTTGCCCAGCGGGGGGGCCGAGACCCAGTACTTC. The variable domain in full, completed from reference TRBV5-4 and TRBJ2-5, reads ETGVTQSPTHLIKTRGQQVTLRCSSQSGHNTVSWYQQALGQGPQFIFQYYREEENGRGNFPPRFSGLQFPNYSSELNVNALELDDSALYLCASSLPSGGAETQYFGPGTRLLVL.

This clone came up once. The chain uses TRBV2 and TRBJ1-5, with D unresolved. Germline CDR1 SNHLY, CDR2 FYNNEI. Trimming stripped 4 bases from V and 4 bases from J, with 20 bases between. CDR3 size: 17 residues. Written as DNA, the CDR3 is TGTGCCAGCAGTGGGGAGCCCACGTTGTTTGGGAATCAGCCCCAGCATTTT. It translates to CASSGEPTLFGNQPQHF.

This clone showed up just once. This chain connects TRBV16 to TRBJ1-2; D uncertain. Germline V lookup: CDR1 KGHSY, CDR2 FQNENV. This CDR3 spans 13 amino acids. V lost 4 bases to trimming and J lost 4 bases, with 10 bases between them. The CDR3 loop is CASSPRGSYGYTF. In DNA, the CDR3 is TGTGCCAGCAGCCCCCGCGGAAGCTATGGCTACACCTTC.

This clone occurred once. The chain uses TRBV28 and TRBJ2-7, with D possibly being TRBD1 (6 bases). The CDR3 spans 12 residues. Per the germline V gene, CDR1 is MDHEN and CDR2 is SYDVKM. Trimming removed 10 bases from V and 1 base from J, with 11 bases in between. This chain's CDR3 is CATEGQSYEQYF. The CDR3 DNA is TGTGCCACGGAAGGACAGTCCTACGAGCAGTACTTC. Combining the CDR3 with reference TRBV28 and TRBJ2-7 gives the whole variable domain DVKVTQSSRYLVKRTGEKVFLECVQDMDHENMFWYRQDPGLGLRLIYFSYDVKMKEKGDIPEGYSVSREKKERFSLILESASTNQTSMYLCATEGQSYEQYFGPGTRLTVT.

V is TRBV18 and J is TRBJ1-2; D gene uncertain. The germline gives CDR1 KGHSH, CDR2 LQKENI. This CDR3 comprises 15 residues. Trimming shortened V by 3 bases and J by 2 bases, and 13 bases separated the two germline ends. CDR3: CASSPDITGNYGYTF. CDR3 bases: TGTGCCAGCTCACCGGATATCACGGGGAACTATGGCTACACCTTC.

The V call is TRBV29-1, the J call TRBJ1-1; D possibly corresponds to TRBD1 (6 bases). V lost 4 bases and J lost 0, with 12 bases in between. The CDR3 runs to 14 residues. Germline values: CDR1 SQVTM, CDR2 ANQGSEA. In DNA, the CDR3 is TGCAGCGTTGGTGGGGGCGGAATGAACACTGAAGCTTTCTTT. Residues: CSVGGGGMNTEAFF.

Note on this clone: Other DNA sequences of this sample code for an identical CDR3. The gene calls are TRBV30 and TRBJ1-2; the D gene is possibly TRBD1 (5 bases). The CDR3 spans 12 residues. Trimming took 0 bases from V and 8 from J, leaving 10 bases between them. Looked up from germline, CDR1 is GTSNPN and CDR2 is SVGIG (reference sequence). The CDR3, as DNA: TGTGCCTGGAGTGTAGGCGGGGGAGGCTACACCTTC. Translated, it gives CAWSVGGGGYTF.

This chain links TRBV7-2 with TRBJ1-4, with TRBD1 identical over 8 bases. Germline lookup yields CDR1 SGHTA and CDR2 FQGNSA. Trimming cost V 3 bases and J 9 bases; bases outside gene matches: 18. There are 18 residues in the CDR3. The CDR3, as DNA: TGTGCCAGCAGCTTGGGAGGACAGGGATACTCGGGCAATAAAAAACTGTTTTTT. Its protein is CASSLGGQGYSGNKKLFF.

The chain uses TRBV6-1 and TRBJ1-6; D gene unclear. The V end lost 5 bases, the J end lost 7 bases, and 12 bases lay between the germline ends. The CDR3 sequence is 14 residues long. Germline V gene data show CDR1 as MNHNS and CDR2 as SASEGT. CDR3 nucleotide sequence: TGTGCCAGCAGTTTAAAGGGAGGGAATTCACCCCTCCACTTT. Its protein is CASSLKGGNSPLHF.

The chain is built from TRBV7-8 and TRBJ2-3; TRBD2 aligns across 9 bases. The CDR3 extends over 18 amino acids. The germline V gene has CDR1 SGHVS and CDR2 FQNEAQ. After removal of 2 bases from V and 5 bases from J, the junction contained 14 bases not matched to a gene. CDR3 sequence: CASSLYERGVRLRDTQYF. DNA of the CDR3: TGTGCCAGCAGCTTATATGAGCGGGGGGTCCGTTTGAGAGATACGCAGTATTTT.

This sequence joins TRBV2 and TRBJ2-7, with 10 nucleotides matching TRBD1. Germline V lookup: CDR1 SNHLY, CDR2 FYNNEI. The CDR3 has 17 amino acids. Trimming at V came to 8 bases and at J to 5 bases, leaving 18 bases not matched to a gene. The CDR3 spells CASAFEWEGTGDDEQYF. DNA for the CDR3: TGTGCCAGCGCTTTTGAATGGGAGGGGACAGGGGACGACGAGCAGTACTTC. The full variable domain, with the rest looked up from reference TRBV2 and TRBJ2-7, is EPEVTQTPSHQVTQMGQEVILRCVPISNHLYFYWYRQILGQKVEFLVSFYNNEISEKSEIFDDQFSVERPDGSNFTLKIRSTKLEDSAMYFCASAFEWEGTGDDEQYFGPGTRLTVT.

The rearrangement uses TRBV6-5 and TRBJ1-2; perhaps TRBD1 as D (5 bases). V shed 0 bases and J shed 3 bases, with 8 bases lying between them. This CDR3 has 14 residues. The V gene's germline CDR1 is MNHEY and CDR2 SVGAGI. The CDR3 bases are TGTGCCAGCAGTTACTCGGGCAGGGACTATGGCTACACCTTC. This translates into CASSYSGRDYGYTF.

CDR3 loop: CASSARGGTDTQYF. The CDR3, as DNA: TGTGCCAGCAGCGCACGGGGGGGGACAGATACGCAGTATTTT. V gene TRBV11-2 combines with J gene TRBJ2-3; 8 nucleotides agree with TRBD2. V was pared by 5 bases and J by 3 bases, with 4 bases of the junction left unmatched. The CDR3 has 14 residues. Germline-derived CDR1 and CDR2 are SGHAT and FQNNGV.

V gene TRBV14 combines with J gene TRBJ1-2; no clear D gene. The CDR3 consists of 14 residues. Germline V gives CDR1 SGHDN, CDR2 FVKESK. V gave up 3 bases and J gave up 7 bases, with 15 bases separating them. The DNA for the CDR3 is TGTGCCAGCAGCCAGTACGTTGCCGGAGGTGGCTACACCTTC. Protein: CASSQYVAGGGYTF.

The chain has TRBV28 and TRBJ2-2; D not certain. The V end was cut by 3 bases, the J end by 1 base, with 6 bases between. Germline assignment: CDR1 MDHEN and CDR2 SYDVKM. The CDR3 extends over 14 amino acids. The CDR3 sequence: CASSLTGNTGELFF. CDR3 coding DNA: TGTGCCAGCAGTTTGACGGGGAACACCGGGGAGCTGTTTTTT.

The genes are TRBV6-5 and TRBJ2-5; 7 nucleotides line up with TRBD1. V gave up 4 bases and J gave up 2 bases; unmatched junction bases: 4. Germline V CDR1 and CDR2: MNHEY, SVGAGI. The CDR3 sequence is 14 residues long. As DNA, the CDR3 is TGTGCCAGCAGTTTGGGACAGCTTCAAGAGACCCAGTACTTC. Residues: CASSLGQLQETQYF.

J is TRBJ2-3 and V is TRBV28, with a tentative D call TRBD1 (5 bases). This CDR3 comprises 15 residues. Germline assignment: CDR1 MDHEN and CDR2 SYDVKM. The ends were cut back, 6 bases at V and 0 bases at J, with 13 bases in the middle. CDR3 sequence: CASSLGRPSTDTQYF. In DNA form, the CDR3 reads TGTGCCAGCAGCCTGGGGCGGCCTAGCACAGATACGCAGTATTTT.

The chain recombines TRBV13 with TRBJ2-1, with D unresolved. The germline V gene has CDR1 PRHDT and CDR2 FYEKMQ (reference sequence). This CDR3 region has 13 residues. The V end lost 4 bases, the J end lost 5 bases, and 9 bases lay between the germline ends. The CDR3 region is CASSSISHNEQFF. The CDR3 DNA reads as TGTGCCAGCAGCTCGATAAGCCACAATGAGCAGTTCTTC.

V is TRBV4-3 and J is TRBJ2-7; D remains ambiguous. V was cut by 4 bases and J by 1 base, with 8 bases left in between. The length of the CDR3 is 13 residues. The germline V gene has CDR1 LGHNA and CDR2 YSLEER. The CDR3 DNA sequence: TGCGCCAGCAGCCGAGAGGAGTCCTACGAGCAGTACTTC. Protein product: CASSREESYEQYF.

The rearrangement uses TRBV7-2 and TRBJ2-3, with TRBD2 matching over 8 bases. V lost 3 bases and J lost 8; bases outside the gene matches: 16. This CDR3 region has 17 residues. Germline lookup yields CDR1 SGHTA and CDR2 FQGNSA. As DNA, the CDR3 is TGTGCCAGCAGCTTCGCCGGGGGGGCGGGGGCCGCCGGTACGCAGTATTTT. Protein product: CASSFAGGAGAAGTQYF. Full variable domain (outside the CDR3, taken from reference TRBV7-2 and TRBJ2-3): GAGVSQSPSNKVTEKGKDVELRCDPISGHTALYWYRQSLGQGLEFLIYFQGNSAPDKSGLPSDRFSAERTGGSVSTLTIQRTQQEDSAVYLCASSFAGGAGAAGTQYFGPGTRLTVL.

V is TRBV11-2 and J is TRBJ1-2; the match to TRBD1 covers 7 bases. Losses at the gene ends were 5 bases for V and 0 bases for J; bases not matched to a gene: 6. The CDR3 has 15 amino acids. Per germline, CDR1 SGHAT and CDR2 FQNNGV. The CDR3 DNA reads TGTGCCAGCAGCCCTAGACAGGGAGCTAACTATGGCTACACCTTC. Its translation: CASSPRQGANYGYTF.